This T cell receptor (beta chain) was identified during a study of T cell responses to AZD1222 COVID-19 vaccine. Looking at the study overall: Investigators merged groups given second doses at roughly 4 or roughly 12 weeks. Findings and limits, study-wide: Variant regions that are unmutated are reportedly the target of nearly half of spike-specific TCRs. Baseline seropositivity characterized only a handful of AZD1222 recipients.

V was clipped by 5 bases and J by 3 bases, with 8 bases between them. Germline values: CDR1 SGHNT, CDR2 YENEEA. This CDR3 region has 14 residues. Only in-frame clones appear in the TCRdb table, and some are missing; sequencing was by immunoSEQ multiplex PCR. Of 80,000 or so clones detected, around nine tenths appear once; the ten largest clones hold approximately 1.5%. This clone was observed a single time. Its cognate antigen is unknown. The TCR sequence derives from an adult in good health. The chain is built from TRBV11-3 and TRBJ1-6; D is possibly TRBD1 (5 bases). Sequencing used peripheral blood, obtained on day 0 of AZD1222 vaccination. The CDR3 reads CASSRDSYNSPLHF. DNA for the CDR3: TGTGCCAGCAGCCGCGACAGCTATAATTCACCCCTCCACTTT.